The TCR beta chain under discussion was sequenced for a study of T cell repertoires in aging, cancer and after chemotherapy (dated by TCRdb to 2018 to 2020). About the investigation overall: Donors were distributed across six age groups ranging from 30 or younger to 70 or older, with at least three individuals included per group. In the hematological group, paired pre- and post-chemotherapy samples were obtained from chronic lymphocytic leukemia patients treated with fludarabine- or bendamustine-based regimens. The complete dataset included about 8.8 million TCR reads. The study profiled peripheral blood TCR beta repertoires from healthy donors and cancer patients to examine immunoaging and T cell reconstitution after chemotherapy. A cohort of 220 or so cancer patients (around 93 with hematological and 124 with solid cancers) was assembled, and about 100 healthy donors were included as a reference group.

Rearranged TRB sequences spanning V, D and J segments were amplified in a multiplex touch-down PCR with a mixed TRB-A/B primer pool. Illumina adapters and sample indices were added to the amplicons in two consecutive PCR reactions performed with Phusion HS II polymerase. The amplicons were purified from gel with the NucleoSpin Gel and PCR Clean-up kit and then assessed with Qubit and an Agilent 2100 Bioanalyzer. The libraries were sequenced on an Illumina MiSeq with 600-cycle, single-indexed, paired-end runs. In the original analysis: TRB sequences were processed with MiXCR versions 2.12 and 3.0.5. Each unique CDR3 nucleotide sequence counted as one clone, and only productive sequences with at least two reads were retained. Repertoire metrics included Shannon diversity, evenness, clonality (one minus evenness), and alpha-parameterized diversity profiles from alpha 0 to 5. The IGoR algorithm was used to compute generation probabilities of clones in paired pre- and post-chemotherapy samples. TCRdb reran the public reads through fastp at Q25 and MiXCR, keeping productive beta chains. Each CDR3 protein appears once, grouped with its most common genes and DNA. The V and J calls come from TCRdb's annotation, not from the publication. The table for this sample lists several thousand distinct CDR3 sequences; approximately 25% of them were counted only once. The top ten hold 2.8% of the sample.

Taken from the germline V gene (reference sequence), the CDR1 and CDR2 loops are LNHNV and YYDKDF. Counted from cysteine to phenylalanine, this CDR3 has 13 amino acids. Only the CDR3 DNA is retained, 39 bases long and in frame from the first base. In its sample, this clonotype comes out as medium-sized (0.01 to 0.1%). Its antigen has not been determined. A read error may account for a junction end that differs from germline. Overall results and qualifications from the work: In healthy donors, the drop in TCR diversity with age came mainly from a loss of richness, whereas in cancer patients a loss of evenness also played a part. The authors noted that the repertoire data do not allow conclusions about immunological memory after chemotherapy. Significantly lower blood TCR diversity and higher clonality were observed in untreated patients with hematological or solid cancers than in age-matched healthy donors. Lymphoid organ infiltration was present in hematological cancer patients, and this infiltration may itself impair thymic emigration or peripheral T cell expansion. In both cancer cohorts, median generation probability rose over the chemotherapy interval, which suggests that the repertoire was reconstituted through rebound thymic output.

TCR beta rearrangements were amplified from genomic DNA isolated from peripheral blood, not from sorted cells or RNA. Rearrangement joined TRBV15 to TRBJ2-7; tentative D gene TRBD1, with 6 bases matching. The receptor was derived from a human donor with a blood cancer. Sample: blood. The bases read TGTGCCACCAGCAGAGATGCCCAGGGGCTCGCCCACTTC. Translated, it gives CATSRDAQGLAHF.